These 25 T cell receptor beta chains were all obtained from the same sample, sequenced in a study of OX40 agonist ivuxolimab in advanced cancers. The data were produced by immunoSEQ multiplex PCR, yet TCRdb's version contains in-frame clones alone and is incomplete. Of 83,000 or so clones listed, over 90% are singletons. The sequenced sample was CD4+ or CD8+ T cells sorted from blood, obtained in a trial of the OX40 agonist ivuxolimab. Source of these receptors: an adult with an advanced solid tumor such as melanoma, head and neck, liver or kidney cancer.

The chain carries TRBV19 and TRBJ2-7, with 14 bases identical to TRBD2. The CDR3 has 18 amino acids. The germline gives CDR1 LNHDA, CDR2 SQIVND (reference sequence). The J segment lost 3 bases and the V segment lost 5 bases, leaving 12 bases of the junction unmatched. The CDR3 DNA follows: TGTGCCAGTAGTTTAAAGGGACTAGCGGGAGCGAAAGTCTACGAGCAGTACTTC. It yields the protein CASSLKGLAGAKVYEQYF. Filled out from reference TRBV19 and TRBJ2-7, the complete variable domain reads DGGITQSPKYLFRKEGQNVTLSCEQNLNHDAMYWYRQDPGQGLRLIYYSQIVNDFQKGDIAEGYSVSREKKESFPLTVTSAQKNPTAFYLCASSLKGLAGAKVYEQYFGPGTRLTVT.

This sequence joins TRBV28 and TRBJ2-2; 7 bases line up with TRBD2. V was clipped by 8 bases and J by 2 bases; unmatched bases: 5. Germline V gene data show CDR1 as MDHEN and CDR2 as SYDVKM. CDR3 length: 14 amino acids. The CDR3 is CASARLANTGELFF. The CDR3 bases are TGTGCCAGCGCAAGACTAGCTAACACCGGGGAGCTGTTTTTT.

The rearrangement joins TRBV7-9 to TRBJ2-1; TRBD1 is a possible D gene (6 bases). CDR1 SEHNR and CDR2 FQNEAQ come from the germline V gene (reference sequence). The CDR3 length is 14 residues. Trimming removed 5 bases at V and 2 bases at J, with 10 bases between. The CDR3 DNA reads TGTGCCAGCAGCCCTCAGGGGACCTACAATGAGCAGTTCTTC. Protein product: CASSPQGTYNEQFF.

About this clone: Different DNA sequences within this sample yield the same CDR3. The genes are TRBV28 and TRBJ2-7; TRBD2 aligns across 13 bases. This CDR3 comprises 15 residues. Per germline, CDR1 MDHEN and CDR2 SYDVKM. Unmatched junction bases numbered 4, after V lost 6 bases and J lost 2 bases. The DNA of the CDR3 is TGTGCCAGCAGCCCGGGACTAGCGGGGCCCTACGAGCAGTACTTC. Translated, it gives CASSPGLAGPYEQYF.

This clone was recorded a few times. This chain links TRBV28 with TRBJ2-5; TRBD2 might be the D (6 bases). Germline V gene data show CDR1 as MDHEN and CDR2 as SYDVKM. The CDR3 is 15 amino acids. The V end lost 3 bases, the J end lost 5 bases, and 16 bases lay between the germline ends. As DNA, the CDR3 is TGTGCCAGCAGTTTGGGGAGGACCGGGGAGGAGACCCAGTACTTC. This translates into CASSLGRTGEETQYF.

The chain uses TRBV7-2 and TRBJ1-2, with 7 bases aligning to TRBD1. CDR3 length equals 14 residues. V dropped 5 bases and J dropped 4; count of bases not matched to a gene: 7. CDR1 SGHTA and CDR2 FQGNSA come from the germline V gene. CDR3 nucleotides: TGTGCCAGCAGCAGACCGGGACAGCTCTATGGCTACACCTTC. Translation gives CASSRPGQLYGYTF.

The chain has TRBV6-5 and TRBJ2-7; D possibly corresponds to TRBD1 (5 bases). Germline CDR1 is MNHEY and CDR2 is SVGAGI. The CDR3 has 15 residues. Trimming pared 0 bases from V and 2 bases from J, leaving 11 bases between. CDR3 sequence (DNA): TGTGCCAGCAGTTACTCGTCGCCAGGGACCTACGAGCAGTACTTC. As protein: CASSYSSPGTYEQYF.

As DNA, the CDR3 is TGTGCCAGCAGTGAACTACAGAGTAGGTCACCCCTCCACTTT. This translates into CASSELQSRSPLHF. The V gene is TRBV25-1, the J gene TRBJ1-6; no firm D call. CDR3 length equals 14 residues. Per the germline V gene, CDR1 is MGHDK and CDR2 is SYGVNS. The V end was cut by 2 bases, the J end by 10 bases, with 12 bases between.

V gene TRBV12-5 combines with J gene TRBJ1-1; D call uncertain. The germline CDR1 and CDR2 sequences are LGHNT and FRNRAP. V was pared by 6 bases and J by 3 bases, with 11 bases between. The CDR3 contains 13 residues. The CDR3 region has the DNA TGTGCTAGTGGGTGGGAGTCGGACACTGAAGCTTTCTTT. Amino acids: CASGWESDTEAFF.

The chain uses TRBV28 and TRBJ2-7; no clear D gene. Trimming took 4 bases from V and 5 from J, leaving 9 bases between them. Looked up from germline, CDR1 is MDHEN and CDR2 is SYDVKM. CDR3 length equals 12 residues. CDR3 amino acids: CASSSPPHEQYF. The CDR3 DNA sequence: TGTGCCAGCAGTTCCCCCCCCCACGAGCAGTACTTC.

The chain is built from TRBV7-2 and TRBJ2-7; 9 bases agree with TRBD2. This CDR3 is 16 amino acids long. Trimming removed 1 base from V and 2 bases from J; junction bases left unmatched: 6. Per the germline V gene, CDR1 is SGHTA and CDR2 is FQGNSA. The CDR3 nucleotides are TGTGCCAGCAGCTTAGTTCATAGCGGGAGACCCTACGAGCAGTACTTC. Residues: CASSLVHSGRPYEQYF.

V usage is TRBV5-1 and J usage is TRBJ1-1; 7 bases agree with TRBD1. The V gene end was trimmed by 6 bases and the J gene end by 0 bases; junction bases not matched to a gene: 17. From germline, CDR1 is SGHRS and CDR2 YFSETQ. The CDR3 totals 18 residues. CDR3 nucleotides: TGCGCCAGCAACCCCAGGGGGGAATTTCGATTAATGAACACTGAAGCTTTCTTT. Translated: CASNPRGEFRLMNTEAFF.

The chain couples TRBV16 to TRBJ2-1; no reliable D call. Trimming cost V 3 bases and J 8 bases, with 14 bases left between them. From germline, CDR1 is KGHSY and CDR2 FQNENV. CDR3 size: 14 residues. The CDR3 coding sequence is TGTGCCAGCAGCCAGGGTCTTGTCCTGGATGAGCAGTTCTTC. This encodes CASSQGLVLDEQFF.

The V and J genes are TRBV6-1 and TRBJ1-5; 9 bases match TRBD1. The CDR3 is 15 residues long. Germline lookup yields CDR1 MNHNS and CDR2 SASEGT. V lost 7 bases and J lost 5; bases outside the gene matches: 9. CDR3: CASIRSRTGDQPQHF. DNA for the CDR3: TGTGCCAGCATTCGGTCCCGGACAGGGGATCAGCCCCAGCATTTT.

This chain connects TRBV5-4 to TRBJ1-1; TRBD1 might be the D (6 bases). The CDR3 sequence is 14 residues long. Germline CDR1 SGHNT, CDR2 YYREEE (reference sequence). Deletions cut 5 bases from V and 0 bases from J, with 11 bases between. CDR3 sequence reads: CASRGGRMNTEAFF. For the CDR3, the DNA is TGTGCCAGCAGAGGGGGTAGGATGAACACTGAAGCTTTCTTT.

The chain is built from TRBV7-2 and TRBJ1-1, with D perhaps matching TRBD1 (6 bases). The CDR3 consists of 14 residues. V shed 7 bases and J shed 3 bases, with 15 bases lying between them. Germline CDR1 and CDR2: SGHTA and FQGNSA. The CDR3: CASNEQGGDTEAFF. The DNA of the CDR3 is TGTGCCAGCAACGAACAGGGAGGCGACACTGAAGCTTTCTTT.

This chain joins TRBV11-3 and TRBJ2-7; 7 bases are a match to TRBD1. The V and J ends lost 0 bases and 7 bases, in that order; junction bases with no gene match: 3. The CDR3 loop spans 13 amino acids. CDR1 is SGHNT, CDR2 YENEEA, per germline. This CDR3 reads CASSLDSGGEQYF. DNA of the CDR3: TGTGCCAGCAGCTTAGATTCAGGGGGAGAGCAGTACTTC.

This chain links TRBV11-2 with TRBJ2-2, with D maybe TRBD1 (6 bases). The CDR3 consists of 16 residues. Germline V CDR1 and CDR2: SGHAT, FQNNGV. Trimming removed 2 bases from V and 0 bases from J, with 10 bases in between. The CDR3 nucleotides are TGTGCCAGCAGCTTACTTCGGACAGCGAACACCGGGGAGCTGTTTTTT. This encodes CASSLLRTANTGELFF. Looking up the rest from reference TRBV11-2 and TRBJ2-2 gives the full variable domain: EAGVAQSPRYKIIEKRQSVAFWCNPISGHATLYWYQQILGQGPKLLIQFQNNGVVDDSQLPKDRFSAERLKGVDSTLKIQPAKLEDSAVYLCASSLLRTANTGELFFGEGSRLTVL.

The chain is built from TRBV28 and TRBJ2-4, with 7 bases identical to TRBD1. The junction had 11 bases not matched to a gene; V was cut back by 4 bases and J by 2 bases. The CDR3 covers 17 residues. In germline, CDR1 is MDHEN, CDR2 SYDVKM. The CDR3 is CASSSTGTAVSKNIQYF. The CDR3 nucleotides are TGTGCCAGCAGTTCGACCGGGACAGCGGTGTCCAAAAACATTCAGTACTTC. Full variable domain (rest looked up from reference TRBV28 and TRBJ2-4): DVKVTQSSRYLVKRTGEKVFLECVQDMDHENMFWYRQDPGLGLRLIYFSYDVKMKEKGDIPEGYSVSREKKERFSLILESASTNQTSMYLCASSSTGTAVSKNIQYFGAGTRLSVL.

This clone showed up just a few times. CDR3 region: CATSARRQGAGDTQYF. CDR3 in DNA: TGTGCCACCAGCGCCCGGAGACAGGGGGCGGGAGATACGCAGTATTTT. This chain uses TRBV15 with TRBJ2-3; 10 nucleotides match TRBD1. V lost 5 bases and J lost 5; bases outside the gene matches: 10. This CDR3 contains 16 residues. CDR1 is LNHNV, CDR2 YYDKDF, per germline (reference sequence).

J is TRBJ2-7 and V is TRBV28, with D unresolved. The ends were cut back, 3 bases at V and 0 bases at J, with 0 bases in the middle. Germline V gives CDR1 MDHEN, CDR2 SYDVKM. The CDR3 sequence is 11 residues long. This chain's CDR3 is CASSFSYEQYF. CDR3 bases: TGTGCCAGCAGTTTCTCCTACGAGCAGTACTTC.

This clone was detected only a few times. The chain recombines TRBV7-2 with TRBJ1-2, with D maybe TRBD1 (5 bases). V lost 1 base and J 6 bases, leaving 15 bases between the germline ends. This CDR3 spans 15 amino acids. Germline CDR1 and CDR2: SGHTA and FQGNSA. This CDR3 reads CASSLDPAGRDGYTF. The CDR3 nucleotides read TGTGCCAGCAGCTTAGACCCTGCAGGGAGGGATGGCTACACCTTC.

The CDR3 protein is CASSYPRAGIYEQYF. The CDR3 DNA reads as TGTGCCAGCAGTTACCCTCGGGCAGGGATCTACGAGCAGTACTTC. The gene calls are TRBV6-5 and TRBJ2-7, with D possibly being TRBD1 (5 bases). V was clipped by 2 bases and J by 3 bases, with 14 bases between them. The length of the CDR3 is 15 residues. CDR1 and CDR2 from the germline V gene are MNHEY and SVGAGI.

This CDR3 reads CASSGGANQPQHF. For the CDR3, the DNA is TGTGCCAGCAGCGGAGGGGCGAATCAGCCCCAGCATTTT. This rearrangement joins TRBV5-6 to TRBJ1-5, with D possibly matching TRBD1 (5 bases). The CDR3 extends over 13 amino acids. The V gene's germline CDR1 is SGHDT and CDR2 YYEEEE. Trimming cost V 4 bases and J 4 bases, with 9 bases left between them.

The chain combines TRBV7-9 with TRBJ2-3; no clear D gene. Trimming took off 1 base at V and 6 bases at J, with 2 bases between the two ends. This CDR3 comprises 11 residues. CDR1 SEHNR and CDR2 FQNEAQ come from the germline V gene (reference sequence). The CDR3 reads CASSLEDTQYF. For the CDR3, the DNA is TGTGCCAGCAGCTTAGAGGATACGCAGTATTTT.